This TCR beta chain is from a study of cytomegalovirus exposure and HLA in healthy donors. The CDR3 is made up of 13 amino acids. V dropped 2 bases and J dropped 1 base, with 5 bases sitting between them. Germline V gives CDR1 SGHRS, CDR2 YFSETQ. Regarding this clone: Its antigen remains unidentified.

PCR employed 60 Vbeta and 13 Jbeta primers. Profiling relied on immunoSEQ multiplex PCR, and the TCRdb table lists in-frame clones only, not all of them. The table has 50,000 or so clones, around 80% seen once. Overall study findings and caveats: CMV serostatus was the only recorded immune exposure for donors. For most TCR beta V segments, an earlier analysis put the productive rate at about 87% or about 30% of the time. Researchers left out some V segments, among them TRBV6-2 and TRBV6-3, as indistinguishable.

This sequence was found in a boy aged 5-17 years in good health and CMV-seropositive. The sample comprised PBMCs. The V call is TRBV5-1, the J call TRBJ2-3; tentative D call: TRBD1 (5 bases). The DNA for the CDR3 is TGCGCCAGCAGCTTAGGGGGCACAGATACGCAGTATTTT. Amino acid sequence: CASSLGGTDTQYF.